This entry features one T cell receptor (beta chain) sequence. Its antigen is not known. Stated treatment: approximately nine-day PBMC culture with coronavirus spike peptide pools or control peptides (ViraFEST assay). The Oncomine TCR Beta short-read assay sequenced DNA from cultured CD4+ T cells. MiXCR was run by TCRdb on the PCR reads, yielding one entry per CDR3 protein. Of 10,000 to 15,000 distinct CDR3 sequences detected, 55% to 65% appear once; the ten largest clones hold 9.5% to 12%. Germline V gene data show CDR1 as MGHDK and CDR2 as SYGVNS. The CDR3 has 14 residues. Trimming at V came to 11 bases and at J to 2 bases, leaving 9 bases not matched to a gene. This sample stems from a study of vaccination and CD4 T cells after COVID-19. The overall study: For post-vaccine samples, collection took place a median roughly 70 days after dose two, ranging from 14 to 241. The control cultures got either a CEFX pool, an HIV-1 Nef pool, or no peptide at all.

The chain is built from TRBV25-1 and TRBJ1-5; 7 bases match TRBD1. This receptor was obtained from a human donor who had recovered from COVID-19. Material: CD4+ T cells from blood, cultured in vitro. CDR3 bases: TGTGCCTCCTGGACAGGCCTCGGCAATCAGCCCCAGCATTTT. Residues: CASWTGLGNQPQHF.